This TCR beta chain was retrieved from a study of human thymus T cells. General observations from the study: Seemingly biased V and J gene usage marked thymic and blood repertoires. Reports from related research described highly overlapping thymic repertoires among unrelated individuals.

There are 18 residues in the CDR3. Trimming stripped 6 bases from V and 0 bases from J, with 21 bases between. Germline CDR1 is MNHEY and CDR2 is SMNVEV (reference sequence). It was from resections taken during corrective heart surgery that the thymus tissue came. Points on this clone: The target antigen is unknown.

Only in-frame clones appear in the TCRdb table, and some are missing; sequencing was by immunoSEQ multiplex PCR. The sample yields roughly 120,000 clones, about 93% seen once. The sequence derives from a boy under three years old with a congenital heart defect but otherwise immunologically healthy. Material for sequencing was thymus tissue. This chain joins TRBV27 and TRBJ2-1; D ambiguous. In DNA form, the CDR3 reads TGTGCCAGCAGCCCCGTTAGTCGTAGGACGGACTCCTACAATGAGCAGTTCTTC. It is translated as CASSPVSRRTDSYNEQFF.